The entry below describes one T cell receptor (beta chain). Its specificity is unknown. Clones were read by immunoSEQ multiplex PCR, and TCRdb kept only the in-frame ones, dropping some. The sample consists of nearly 50,000 clones, roughly nine tenths of them appearing once. This sample stems from a study of Tregs in tolerant kidney transplant recipients. Regarding the study as a whole: Tolerant patients' donor-specific Tregs expanded beyond overall Tregs, suggesting antigen-driven growth. Nucleotide sequences could not be compared across some patients' samples due to primer changes.

Mixed chimerism was transient after nonmyeloablative marrow transplants from related graft donors. Thawed PBMCs were FACS-sorted into unstimulated CD4+CD25+CD127- regulatory T cells, CD4+CD25- non-regulatory cells, CD4 and CD8 cells. Sample: CD8+ T cells from blood (PBMCs), taken 12 months after the transplant. The receptor's source is a human patient who received a combined kidney and bone marrow transplant. The graft donor may have given rise to some T cells.

CDR3 sequence: CASSSPAGANTGELFF. The CDR3 DNA follows: TGTGCCAGCAGCTCCCCGGCAGGGGCGAACACCGGGGAGCTGTTTTTT. The J gene is TRBJ2-2, the V gene TRBV11-2, with a weak D call TRBD1 (6 bases). The germline CDR1 and CDR2 sequences are SGHAT and FQNNGV. This CDR3 is 16 amino acids long. Trimming left V 4 bases short and J 0 bases short, with 12 bases between.